This passage covers 20 T cell receptor beta chains from one sample sequenced in a study of T cells in women clearing cervical HPV infection. The data were produced by immunoSEQ multiplex PCR, yet TCRdb's version contains in-frame clones alone and is incomplete. This sample contains approximately 35,000 clones. The sequenced sample was blood buffy coat. The source of these receptors is a woman between 18 and 69 years old with a cervical HPV16 infection that either progressed to CIN3+ or cleared (not recorded which).

With respect to this clone: The read halts 3 residues ahead of the CDR3 end, with the missing end drawn from the germline J gene. The chain has TRBV5-6 and TRBJ2-7; possible D gene TRBD1, 6 bases. V was cut by 3 bases and J by 5 bases, with 15 bases left in between. The germline gives CDR1 SGHDT, CDR2 YYEEEE. The CDR3 extends over 14 amino acids. The sequenced CDR3 bases are TGTGCCAGCAGCTGGAAGACAAACAGGGACGAG. Amino acids: CASSWKTNRDE. The whole CDR3 is CASSWKTNRDEQYF.

On this clone itself: The read terminates 3 residues before the CDR3 end, so the remaining end is supplied by the germline J gene. This chain joins TRBV20-1 and TRBJ2-3; 8 positions match TRBD2. The CDR3 contains 13 residues. Germline V lookup: CDR1 DFQATT, CDR2 SNEGSKA (reference sequence). V lost 6 bases to trimming and J lost 7 bases; unmatched junction nucleotides: 9. The CDR3 bases that were read are TGCAGTGCAGTCGGGGGGGGAGCATATACG. Translating gives CSAVGGGAYT. The whole CDR3 is CSAVGGGAYTQYF.

As for this clone: The read stops 3 residues short of the end of the CDR3; the missing end is completed from the germline J gene. This chain uses TRBV18 with TRBJ2-5; TRBD1 matches at 8 bases. In germline, CDR1 is KGHSH, CDR2 LQKENI. Losses at the gene ends were 4 bases for V and 7 bases for J; bases not matched to a gene: 8. The CDR3 extends over 14 amino acids. The CDR3 loop is CASSREGQGGTQYF. Incomplete CDR3 DNA: TGTGCCAGCTCACGTGAAGGACAGGGAGGGACC.

Notes on this clone: The CDR3 goes on 3 residues after the read ends, and that part is filled in from the germline J gene. V gene TRBV18 combines with J gene TRBJ2-7, with 7 nucleotides matching TRBD1. CDR3 size: 15 residues. Germline V gives CDR1 KGHSH, CDR2 LQKENI. The V gene end was trimmed by 6 bases and the J gene end by 3 bases; junction bases not matched to a gene: 11. CDR3 residues: CASSQSGGNLYEQYF. The sequenced CDR3 bases are TGTGCCAGCTCTCAATCAGGGGGAAATCTCTACGAG.

Comment on this clone: The DNA ends 3 residues before the CDR3 does, and the rest of the CDR3 is filled in from the germline J gene. The chain joins TRBV20-1 to TRBJ1-6; the D is unclear. Deletions cut 5 bases from V and 6 bases from J, with 23 bases between. Looked up from germline, CDR1 is DFQATT and CDR2 is SNEGSKA (reference sequence). The CDR3 runs to 17 residues. Here the CDR3 reads CSAPHSPYPQANSPLHF. Incomplete CDR3 DNA: TGCAGTGCTCCACATTCTCCATACCCCCAGGCTAATTCACCC.

As regards this clone: The observed sequence ends 3 residues before the CDR3 terminus, with the missing tail filled in from the germline J gene. This rearrangement joins TRBV5-1 to TRBJ2-3, with D perhaps matching TRBD2 (6 bases). Trimming removed 4 bases at V and 4 bases at J, with 16 bases between. Germline V CDR1 and CDR2: SGHRS, YFSETQ. The CDR3 spans 15 residues. This CDR3 reads CASSLQTSRADTQYF. Incomplete CDR3 DNA: TGCGCCAGCAGCCTGCAGACTAGTCGTGCAGATACG.

Notes on this clone: The read falls 3 residues short of the CDR3 end, and the missing part is taken from the germline J gene. V gene TRBV6-1 combines with J gene TRBJ1-6; D gene uncertain. Germline values: CDR1 MNHNS, CDR2 SASEGT. The CDR3 has 14 amino acids. V lost 2 bases to trimming and J lost 5 bases, with 7 bases between them. CDR3 in amino acids: CASSEYSDNSPLHF. CDR3 DNA, as far as it was read: TGTGCCAGCAGTGAATACAGTGATAATTCACCC.

As to this clone: The CDR3 extends 3 residues past the end of the read, so its final part is completed from the germline J gene. This specimen includes other DNA sequences encoding the same CDR3. This chain joins TRBV6-2 or TRBV6-3 and TRBJ2-6; D is perhaps TRBD1 (5 bases). V shed 7 bases and J shed 1 base, with 11 bases lying between them. This CDR3 region has 15 residues. The germline V gene encodes CDR1 MNHEY and CDR2 SVGEGT. CDR3 DNA (partial): TGTGCCAGCAACACAGGCAGTTCTGGGGCCAACGTC. Translation: CASNTGSSGANV. The full CDR3 protein reads CASNTGSSGANVLTF.

With respect to this clone: The read terminates 3 residues before the CDR3 end, so the remaining end is supplied by the germline J gene. The chain has TRBV2 and TRBJ2-7; tentative D call: TRBD1 (6 bases). Germline V gene sequence: CDR1 SNHLY, CDR2 FYNNEI. V was cut by 6 bases and J by 3 bases, with 12 bases left in between. The CDR3 is 13 amino acids. The covered CDR3 bases are TGTGCCAGCAGGGATGGGGGCGGCTACGAG. It codes for CASRDGGGYE. The CDR3 in its entirety is CASRDGGGYEQYF. The variable domain in full, with the rest retrieved from reference TRBV2 and TRBJ2-7, is EPEVTQTPSHQVTQMGQEVILRCVPISNHLYFYWYRQILGQKVEFLVSFYNNEISEKSEIFDDQFSVERPDGSNFTLKIRSTKLEDSAMYFCASRDGGGYEQYFGPGTRLTVT.

CDR3 DNA (partial): TGTGCCAGCAAGAGAACAGGGACCTATAATTCACCC. Its protein product is CASKRTGTYNSP. The whole CDR3 reads CASKRTGTYNSPLHF. This sequence joins TRBV27 and TRBJ1-6, with D possibly matching TRBD1 (6 bases). The sequenced fragment ends 3 residues before the CDR3 boundary, so the rest is inferred from the germline J gene. CDR1 and CDR2 (germline): MNHEY, SMNVEV (reference sequence). Trimming took 7 bases from V and 2 from J, leaving 12 bases between them. This CDR3 comprises 15 residues.

As to this clone: The CDR3 goes on 3 residues after the read ends, and that part is filled in from the germline J gene. The rearrangement uses TRBV7-9 and TRBJ2-7, with 10 bases lining up with TRBD1. The germline V gene has CDR1 SEHNR and CDR2 FQNEAQ (reference sequence). The CDR3 covers 15 residues. The V and J ends lost 4 bases and 4 bases, in that order; junction bases with no gene match: 7. The part of the CDR3 DNA that was read is TGTGCCAGCAGCTCCAGGACAGGGGGGGTGTACGAG. Its translation: CASSSRTGGVYE. Given in full, the CDR3 is CASSSRTGGVYEQYF.

Worth noting for this clone: The read falls 3 residues short of the CDR3 end, and the missing part is taken from the germline J gene. The chain combines TRBV20-1 with TRBJ1-5; maybe TRBD1 (6 bases). The germline gives CDR1 DFQATT, CDR2 SNEGSKA (reference sequence). V lost 5 bases and J 5 bases, leaving 13 bases between the germline ends. The CDR3 is 13 residues long. The CDR3 DNA, read in part, is TGCAGTGCTCGAAACAGGGTTGATCAGCCC. This codes for CSARNRVDQP. The whole CDR3 reads CSARNRVDQPQHF.

On this clone itself: The read terminates 3 residues ahead of where the CDR3 ends, so the germline J gene completes it. The rearrangement joins TRBV6-4 to TRBJ1-6, with 8 bases matching TRBD1. V was clipped by 5 bases and J by 8 bases; unmatched bases: 5. The CDR3 consists of 14 residues. Germline values: CDR1 MRHNA, CDR2 SNTAGT. CDR3 in amino acids: CASSSTGGHSPLHF. The part of the CDR3 DNA that was read is TGTGCCAGCAGTTCTACAGGGGGGCATTCACCC.

On this clone itself: The read finishes 3 residues shy of the CDR3 end, and the germline J gene is used to complete it. The rearrangement joins TRBV5-1 to TRBJ2-7; TRBD1 matches 8 bases. The CDR3 totals 15 residues. Germline values: CDR1 SGHRS, CDR2 YFSETQ. V gave up 0 bases and J gave up 0 bases; unmatched junction bases: 2. The DNA read from the CDR3 is TGCGCCAGCAGCTTGGGCGGGACAGGCTCCTACGAG. It encodes CASSLGGTGSYE. The full CDR3 reads CASSLGGTGSYEQYF.

Worth noting for this clone: The read ends 3 residues early relative to the CDR3; the germline J gene fills the gap. The chain recombines TRBV18 with TRBJ2-1, with TRBD2 identical over 14 bases. This CDR3 region has 17 residues. V lost 3 bases and J lost 7; bases outside the gene matches: 8. Germline V gene lookup returns CDR1 KGHSH and CDR2 LQKENI. The CDR3 protein is CASSPWTSGGNRNEQFF. The CDR3 bases that were read are TGTGCCAGCTCACCTTGGACTAGCGGGGGGAATAGGAATGAG.

Remarks on this clone: The junction does not match germline at one end; this may be a read error. The CDR3 is cut off 3 residues early in the read; its end comes from the germline J gene. V usage is TRBV18 and J usage is TRBJ2-5; 9 nucleotides align to TRBD1. The CDR3 sequence is 15 residues long. The germline CDR1 and CDR2 sequences are KGHSH and LQKENI. CDR3 region: CASAPQTGTGETQYF. The CDR3 DNA, read in part, is TGTGCCAGCGCACCACAGACAGGGACAGGGGAGACC. Based on the CDR3 plus reference TRBV18 and TRBJ2-5, the full variable domain is NAGVMQNPRHLVRRRGQEARLRCSPMKGHSHVYWYRQLPEEGLKFMVYLQKENIIDESGMPKERFSAEFPKEGPSILRIQQVVRGDSAAYFCASAPQTGTGETQYFGPGTRLLVL.

In regard to this clone: The CDR3 is cut off 3 residues early in the read; its end comes from the germline J gene. V usage is TRBV20-1 and J usage is TRBJ2-2, with TRBD1 matching over 8 bases. The CDR3 extends over 16 amino acids. Germline loops: CDR1 DFQATT, CDR2 SNEGSKA (reference sequence). CDR3: CSAAGGYTATNEKLFF. CDR3 bases read: TGCAGTGCTGCAGGGGGCTATACTGCAACTAATGAAAAG.

The CDR3 DNA, read in part, is TGCGCCAGCAGTGAGTCAGGGTTCGGGGAG. It yields the protein CASSESGFGE. The CDR3 in full is CASSESGFGELFF. The chain is built from TRBV10-1 and TRBJ2-2, with D unclear. The DNA ends 3 residues before the CDR3 does, and the rest of the CDR3 is filled in from the germline J gene. Germline V CDR1 and CDR2: WNHNN, SYGVQD (reference sequence). The germline V and J ends were trimmed by 0 bases and 7 bases, with 6 bases remaining between them. The CDR3 runs 13 residues.

Notes on this clone: The read gets to within 3 residues of the CDR3 end, and the germline J gene fills in the rest. The chain recombines TRBV18 with TRBJ1-2; maybe TRBD1 (6 bases). CDR3 size: 12 residues. CDR1 is KGHSH and CDR2 is LQKENI in the germline V gene. The CDR3 region is CASSGAGVDYTF. The DNA read from the CDR3 is TGTGCCAGCTCAGGCGCAGGGGTCGAC.

On this clone itself: Read sequence stops 3 residues before the CDR3 end, and the germline J gene provides the missing end. This sequence joins TRBV18 and TRBJ2-7; TRBD1 aligns across 8 bases. Germline V CDR1 and CDR2: KGHSH, LQKENI. Germline trimming cut 4 bases from V and 2 bases from J; bases unmatched to any gene: 4. This CDR3 has 14 residues. This chain's CDR3 is CASSLQGATYEQYF. CDR3 DNA, as far as it was read: TGTGCCAGCTCACTGCAGGGGGCTACCTACGAG.